This T cell receptor beta chain stems from a study of CD8+CD57+ T cells in acquired aplastic anemia. About this clonotype: Relative to the germline gene, one junction end is altered; a read error may explain this.

The patients chosen for sequencing had shown expansion of CD8+CD57+ cells (detected by flow cytometry). TCR beta VDJ combinations and CDR3 sequences were profiled from genomic DNA. TCRdb re-analysed the reads in MiXCR, keeping a single row per CDR3 protein. The table shows 75,000 to 100,000 distinct CDR3 sequences, with roughly 70% occurring only once. CDR1 is DFQATT, CDR2 SNEGSKA, per germline (reference sequence). CDR3 size: 12 residues. The receptor was derived from a human donor with aplastic anemia. The chain couples TRBV20-1 to TRBJ1-3; D perhaps matches TRBD1 (5 bases). Sequencing input: sorted CD4+, CD8+, or CD8+CD57+ T cells (not recorded which) from PBMCs. CDR3 residues: CSARDGEGPLDF. The CDR3 nucleotides read TGCAGTGCTAGAGATGGTGAGGGACCTCTTGATTTT.